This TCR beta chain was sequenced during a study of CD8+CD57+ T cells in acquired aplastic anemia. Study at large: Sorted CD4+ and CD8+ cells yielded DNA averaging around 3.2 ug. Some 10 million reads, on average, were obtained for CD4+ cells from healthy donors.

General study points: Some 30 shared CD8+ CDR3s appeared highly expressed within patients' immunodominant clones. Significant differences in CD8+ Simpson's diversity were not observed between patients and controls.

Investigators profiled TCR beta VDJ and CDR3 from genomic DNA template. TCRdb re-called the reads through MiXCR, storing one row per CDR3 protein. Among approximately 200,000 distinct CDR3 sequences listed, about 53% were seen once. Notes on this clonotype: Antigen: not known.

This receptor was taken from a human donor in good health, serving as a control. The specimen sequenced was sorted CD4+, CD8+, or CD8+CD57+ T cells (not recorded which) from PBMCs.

In DNA, the CDR3 is TGCAGTGCTAGAGATCCGAAAGGGGCCGCGCTGGGTCAGCCCCAGCATTTT. Amino acids: CSARDPKGAALGQPQHF. The J gene is TRBJ1-5, the V gene TRBV20-1, with D possibly matching TRBD1 (5 bases). The CDR3 loop spans 17 amino acids. The V gene's germline CDR1 is DFQATT and CDR2 SNEGSKA (reference sequence). V was clipped by 0 bases and J by 6 bases, with 21 bases between them.